This T cell receptor beta chain emerged from a study of T cells in Graves' hyperthyroidism and ophthalmopathy. Notes on the study in general: From stable hyperthyroidism, ophthalmopathy was separated by a 13 V-J model. Among clonotypes expanded in thyroid above 0.001, most were also found in blood.

About this clonotype: The target antigen is unknown.

Amplification of TCR beta CDR3 regions was performed using RNA transcripts as template. The TCR CDR3 first-round RT-PCR relied on the HTBI primer set. In TCRdb, the multiplex PCR reads were re-called with MiXCR into one record per CDR3 protein. This table has approximately 400,000 distinct CDR3 sequences, around 16% appearing once. The CDR3 sequence is 16 residues long. Trimming cost V 4 bases and J 1 base; bases outside gene matches: 6. Germline loops: CDR1 MNHNS, CDR2 SASEGT. Thyroid ultrasound, orbital computed tomography, clinical symptoms, and serum thyroxine and TRAb underpinned diagnoses. The sequence was obtained from a woman aged 18-29 years with Graves' hyperthyroidism. Sequencing was carried out using blood. V is TRBV6-1 and J is TRBJ1-5; 8 bases are a match to TRBD1. The CDR3 protein is CASSAWQGASNQPQHF. The CDR3 DNA follows: TGTGCCAGCAGTGCCTGGCAGGGGGCAAGCAATCAGCCCCAGCATTTT.